The 6 T cell receptor beta chains listed next were all sequenced from one sample in a study of Graves' ophthalmopathy and Graves' hyperthyroidism. RNA served as the template for amplifying TCR beta CDR3 regions. An initial RT-PCR round employing HTBI primers preceded a second-round multiplex PCR. In TCRdb, the multiplex PCR reads were re-called with MiXCR into one record per CDR3 protein. The sample holds 600,000 to 650,000 distinct CDR3 sequences, 22% seen once. Sequenced sample: peripheral blood. The receptors come from a woman aged 18-29 years with stable Graves' hyperthyroidism. Some clones in this sample may be carry-over from other donors' samples.

The table lists this clonotype with many counts. The J gene is TRBJ2-7, the V gene TRBV13; D uncertain. The CDR3 length is 14 residues. Germline V gene data show CDR1 as PRHDT and CDR2 as FYEKMQ (reference sequence). With 3 bases removed from V and 5 bases from J, the gap between germline ends came to 14 bases. CDR3 nucleotide sequence: TGTGCCAGCAGCTTCCCCGCCAGGAGTCACGAGCAGTACTTC. Translating gives CASSFPARSHEQYF.

The chain combines TRBV29-1 with TRBJ1-5; D possibly corresponds to TRBD1 (5 bases). The CDR3 loop spans 13 amino acids. Trimming took 5 bases from V and 3 from J, leaving 11 bases between them. Germline V lookup: CDR1 SQVTM, CDR2 ANQGSEA. For the CDR3, the DNA is TGCAGCGTTTTGGGGCAGGACAATCAGCCCCAGCATTTT. It codes for CSVLGQDNQPQHF.

Comment on this clonotype: A much larger clone differs by one base, so this may be a read error. The chain has TRBV13 and TRBJ2-7; 8 positions match TRBD1. There are 13 residues in the CDR3. From germline, CDR1 is PRHDT and CDR2 FYEKMQ (reference sequence). Here the CDR3 DNA reads TGTGTCAGCAGCACCGGACAGGGCGGCGAGCAGTACTTC. Translating it yields CVSSTGQGGEQYF.

This clonotype was seen many times. V usage is TRBV27 and J usage is TRBJ1-5; TRBD1 might be the D (5 bases). Germline CDR1 reads MNHEY; CDR2 reads SMNVEV (reference sequence). The CDR3 runs to 17 residues. Trimming removed 2 bases from V and 0 bases from J, with 14 bases in between. CDR3 nucleotides: TGTGCCAGCAGTTTAAACAGGAATCACTATAGCAATCAGCCCCAGCATTTT. This translates into CASSLNRNHYSNQPQHF.

This clonotype was detected many times. The chain has TRBV2 and TRBJ2-7; unclear D gene. This CDR3 has 14 residues. V was trimmed by 6 bases and J by 0 bases, leaving 12 bases between them. Per the germline V gene, CDR1 is SNHLY and CDR2 is FYNNEI. This CDR3 reads CASRVRFLSYEQYF. CDR3 nucleotide sequence: TGTGCCAGCAGGGTCAGGTTTCTCTCCTACGAGCAGTACTTC.

This clonotype was observed at least ten times. The V and J genes are TRBV24-1 and TRBJ2-7; maybe TRBD1 (6 bases). The CDR3 is 12 amino acids. Germline CDR1 is KGHDR and CDR2 is SFDVKD. The ends were cut back, 1 base at V and 6 bases at J, with 6 bases in the middle. CDR3 in amino acids: CATSDFRGEQYF. The CDR3 coding sequence is TGTGCCACCAGTGATTTCAGGGGCGAGCAGTACTTC.